These 8 T cell receptor beta chains originate from one sample sequenced in a study of naive and memory T cell subsets. An equimolar mix of two oligonucleotides served as the beta constant-region primer for TRBC1 and TRBC2. Nested alpha and beta constant-region primers with the SP2 primer drove four PCR rounds on ligated cDNA. TCRdb recomputed calls from the UMI-ligation and nested PCR reads with MiXCR, one row per CDR3 protein. The data hold 95,000 to 150,000 distinct CDR3 sequences, with roughly 32% observed a single time. The sequencing sample was made of central memory CD4+ T cells from blood. The receptors stem from a human donor in good health.

The chain combines TRBV6-5 with TRBJ2-1; D possibly corresponds to TRBD2 (6 bases). Germline assignment: CDR1 MNHEY and CDR2 SVGAGI. The CDR3 sequence is 14 residues long. Trimming cost V 8 bases and J 5 bases, with 16 bases left between them. DNA for the CDR3: TGTGCCAGCCAAACACGGGCGGGAAACAATGAGCAGTTCTTC. This gives the protein CASQTRAGNNEQFF.

The chain joins TRBV30 to TRBJ2-6, with D uncertain. The CDR3 runs 13 residues. The germline gives CDR1 GTSNPN, CDR2 SVGIG (reference sequence). The V end lost 8 bases, the J end lost 0 bases, and 8 bases lay between the germline ends. As DNA, the CDR3 is TGTGCCCAAAGGATCTCTGGGGCCAACGTCCTGACTTTC. Its translation: CAQRISGANVLTF.

Only a few counts were recorded for this clonotype. This chain joins TRBV28 and TRBJ2-7; 13 bases fit TRBD2. CDR3 length equals 16 residues. In germline, CDR1 is MDHEN, CDR2 SYDVKM. The V and J ends lost 2 bases and 7 bases, in that order; junction bases with no gene match: 8. CDR3 coding DNA: TGTGCCAGCAGTTTAGGGGGACTAGCGGGATCTCGTGAGCAGTACTTC. Residues: CASSLGGLAGSREQYF.

The chain links TRBV5-6 to TRBJ2-1; TRBD2 agrees at 11 bases. The V segment lost 2 bases and the J segment 5 bases; nucleotides outside the gene matches: 6. CDR3 length equals 16 residues. Germline V lookup: CDR1 SGHDT, CDR2 YYEEEE. CDR3 DNA: TGTGCCAGCAGCTTAATAGCGGGAGGGCCCAACAATGAGCAGTTCTTC. It codes for CASSLIAGGPNNEQFF.

This clonotype has just a few counts. The chain links TRBV29-1 to TRBJ2-3, with 11 bases lining up with TRBD2. The CDR3 is 14 amino acids. V trimming: 3 bases; J trimming: 4 bases; junction bases outside the gene matches: 3. Germline V CDR1 and CDR2: SQVTM, ANQGSEA. CDR3: CSVDTSGRSDTQYF. In DNA, the CDR3 is TGCAGCGTTGACACTAGCGGGAGATCAGATACGCAGTATTTT.

The chain employs TRBV29-1 and TRBJ2-3; tentatively, D is TRBD1 or TRBD2 (6 bases each). Looked up from germline, CDR1 is SQVTM and CDR2 is ANQGSEA. This CDR3 spans 14 amino acids. V was shortened by 2 bases and J by 8 bases, with 17 bases between the two germline ends. The CDR3 sequence: CSVESRAGGATQYF. The CDR3 nucleotides are TGCAGCGTTGAAAGCCGCGCCGGGGGCGCTACGCAGTATTTT.

The chain combines TRBV11-2 with TRBJ2-7; D is unresolved. Germline-derived CDR1 and CDR2 are SGHAT and FQNNGV. V was shortened by 6 bases and J by 3 bases, with 12 bases between the two germline ends. CDR3 length: 13 residues. CDR3 loop: CASSRVSNYEQYF. Here the CDR3 DNA reads TGTGCCAGCAGTCGGGTCAGTAACTACGAGCAGTACTTC. Based on the CDR3 plus reference TRBV11-2 and TRBJ2-7, the full variable domain is EAGVAQSPRYKIIEKRQSVAFWCNPISGHATLYWYQQILGQGPKLLIQFQNNGVVDDSQLPKDRFSAERLKGVDSTLKIQPAKLEDSAVYLCASSRVSNYEQYFGPGTRLTVT.

This clonotype was seen once. This chain connects TRBV6-2 or TRBV6-3 to TRBJ1-2, with TRBD1 as a possible D gene (5 bases). V dropped 11 bases and J dropped 6 bases, with 19 bases sitting between them. Germline CDR1 MNHEY, CDR2 SVGEGT. This CDR3 is built from 13 residues. The CDR3, as DNA: TGTGCCCACGCAGAGAGGGGTCCACATGGCTACACCTTC. It specifies CAHAERGPHGYTF.